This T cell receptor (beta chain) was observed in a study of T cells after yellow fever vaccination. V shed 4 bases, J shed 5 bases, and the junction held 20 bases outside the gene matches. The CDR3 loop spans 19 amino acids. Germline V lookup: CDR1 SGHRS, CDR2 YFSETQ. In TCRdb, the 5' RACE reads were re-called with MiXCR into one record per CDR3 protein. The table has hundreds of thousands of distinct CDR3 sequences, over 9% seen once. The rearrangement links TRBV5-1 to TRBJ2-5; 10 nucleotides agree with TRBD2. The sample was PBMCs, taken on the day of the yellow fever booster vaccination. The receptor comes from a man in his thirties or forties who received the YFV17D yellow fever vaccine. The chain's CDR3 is CASSIGTAASGSHTETQYF. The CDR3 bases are TGCGCCAGCAGCATCGGGACAGCGGCTAGCGGGAGTCATACCGAGACCCAGTACTTC.